The rows below give T cell receptor beta chains drawn from one sample of a study of T-cell memory formation after mild COVID-19. In TCRdb, the 5' RACE reads were re-called with MiXCR into one record per CDR3 protein. Among roughly 450,000 distinct CDR3 sequences listed, about 20% were seen once. What was sequenced was PBMCs or a T cell subset sorted from them (not recorded which). The receptors shown here come from a man between 18 and 29 years old who had mild COVID-19 (a few samples of this study predate the infection). Cell type and time point are not known. CDR3s include the opening cysteine and the closing phenylalanine or tryptophan. Fields, in order: J gene, V gene, D gene, CDR3 length, clone size, CDR3 protein, CDR3 DNA. A D gene is named only where the DNA matches it firmly. Clone size is given for some rows only: seen once, a few or many times, or a class if the clone is expanded.

TRBJ2-3 | TRBV5-1 | - | 14 | - | CASSLRGFRDTQYF | TGCGCCAGCAGCTTGAGGGGGTTTCGGGATACGCAGTATTTT
TRBJ1-2 | TRBV27 | TRBD1 | 13 | many | CASSSGQGLGYTF | TGTGCCAGCAGTTCGGGACAGGGCCTGGGCTACACCTTC
TRBJ2-3 | TRBV25-1 | - | 14 | - | CASSEIRWGDTQYF | TGTGCCAGCAGTGAGATCAGGTGGGGAGATACGCAGTATTTT
TRBJ2-5 | TRBV28 | TRBD2 | 12 | few | CASSHLGLAGAF | TGTGCCAGCAGTCACCTCGGGTTAGCGGGGGCCTTC
TRBJ2-7 | TRBV6-5 | - | 16 | few | CASSPLGRVGSYEQYF | TGTGCCAGCAGCCCACTGGGCCGGGTAGGCTCCTACGAGCAGTACTTC
TRBJ2-3 | TRBV7-9 | TRBD2 | 15 | - | CASSPRPSGTDTQYF | TGTGCCAGCAGCCCTCGCCCTAGCGGGACAGATACGCAGTATTTT
TRBJ2-2 | TRBV7-9 | - | 12 | - | CASRTVTGELFF | TGTGCCAGCAGGACAGTTACCGGGGAGCTGTTTTTT
TRBJ2-2 | TRBV7-9 | TRBD1 | 16 | few | CASSGPPDRDHGELFF | TGTGCCAGCAGCGGGCCCCCGGACAGGGATCACGGGGAGCTGTTTTTT
TRBJ1-5 | TRBV6-6 | - | 15 | - | CASSYQGRSNQHQHF | TGTGCCAGCAGTTATCAGGGGCGTAGCAATCAGCACCAGCATTTT
TRBJ2-7 | TRBV4-2 | - | 15 | many | CASSQDGRSSYEQYF | TGTGCCAGCAGCCAAGATGGTCGGTCCAGCTACGAGCAGTACTTC
TRBJ1-5 | TRBV4-1 | - | 15 | few | CASSQGWGKYQPQHF | TGCGCCAGCAGCCAAGGGTGGGGGAAATATCAGCCCCAGCATTTT
TRBJ2-7 | TRBV7-9 | TRBD1 | 15 | - | CASSLAGDRAWPQYF | TGTGCCAGCAGCTTAGCTGGGGACAGGGCTTGGCCCCAGTACTTC
TRBJ2-1 | TRBV9 | TRBD2 | 15 | - | CASSVAAGGYNEQFF | TGTGCCAGCAGCGTAGCGGCGGGGGGCTACAATGAGCAGTTCTTC
TRBJ1-1 | TRBV5-1 | - | 15 | few | CASFPAPGSGTEAFF | TGCGCCAGCTTCCCCGCCCCTGGCAGCGGCACTGAAGCTTTCTTT
TRBJ2-5 | TRBV10-3 | - | 16 | few | CAISTGRGVSYETQYF | TGTGCCATCAGCACAGGGCGCGGGGTGTCGTATGAGACCCAGTACTTC
TRBJ1-1 | TRBV7-8 | TRBD1 | 14 | - | CASSSQGGVTEAFF | TGTGCCAGCAGCTCACAGGGGGGGGTGACTGAAGCTTTCTTT
TRBJ2-1 | TRBV11-1 | - | 12 | - | CASSGRYNEQFF | TGTGCCAGCAGCGGACGGTACAATGAGCAGTTCTTC
TRBJ1-6 | TRBV7-6 | - | 14 | few | CASSLMQGNSPLHF | TGTGCCAGCAGCTTAATGCAGGGTAATTCACCCCTCCACTTT
TRBJ2-7 | TRBV2 | - | 11 | - | CASRADYEQYF | TGTGCCAGCAGGGCGGACTACGAGCAGTACTTC
TRBJ2-3 | TRBV7-3 | TRBD2 | 14 | - | CASSLRQRGDTQYF | TGTGCCAGCAGCTTACGGCAGCGGGGAGATACGCAGTATTTT
TRBJ1-5 | TRBV7-8 | - | 14 | once | CARSLGLVGQPQHF | TGTGCCAGAAGCCTAGGTTTAGTGGGTCAGCCCCAGCATTTT
TRBJ1-1 | TRBV27 | - | 15 | - | CASSLSLGGGTEAFF | TGTGCCAGCAGTTTATCGCTGGGAGGGGGCACTGAAGCTTTCTTT
TRBJ1-6 | TRBV12-3/TRBV12-4 | TRBD1 | 15 | - | CASSPRTGRESPLHF | TGTGCCAGCAGTCCCCGGACAGGCAGGGAATCACCCCTCCACTTT
TRBJ2-3 | TRBV19 | - | 15 | - | CASSTWDKFTDTQYF | TGTGCCAGTAGTACATGGGACAAATTCACAGATACGCAGTATTTT
TRBJ2-2 | TRBV5-1 | - | 12 | few | CASSPSWGELFF | TGCGCCAGCAGTCCATCCTGGGGGGAGCTGTTTTTT
TRBJ2-7 | TRBV6-5 | - | 14 | - | CASSYSAVSYEQYF | TGTGCCAGCAGTTACTCGGCGGTCTCCTACGAGCAGTACTTC
TRBJ1-4 | TRBV5-1 | - | 15 | - | CASSLGGGGDEKLFF | TGCGCCAGCAGCTTGGGCGGGGGCGGCGATGAAAAACTGTTTTTT
TRBJ1-5 | TRBV15 | - | 14 | few | CATSSLRDNQPQHF | TGTGCCACCAGCAGCCTCCGGGACAATCAGCCCCAGCATTTT
TRBJ1-6 | TRBV7-2 | - | 17 | - | CASSPLIRQQGTSPLHF | TGTGCCAGCAGCCCACTAATTCGACAGCAGGGGACTTCACCCCTCCACTTT
TRBJ2-1 | TRBV5-1 | - | 17 | few | CASSILSTRFSYNEQFF | TGCGCCAGCAGCATTCTGTCGACCCGATTCTCCTACAATGAGCAGTTCTTC
TRBJ1-1 | TRBV5-1 | - | 14 | few | CASGPQGENTEAFF | TGCGCCAGCGGCCCACAGGGTGAGAACACTGAAGCTTTCTTT
TRBJ1-1 | TRBV5-5 | TRBD1 | 16 | - | CASSIEGQPKNTEAFF | TGTGCCAGCAGCATAGAGGGACAGCCTAAGAACACTGAAGCTTTCTTT
TRBJ2-1 | TRBV20-1 | - | 11 | - | CSAYQAAEQFF | TGCAGTGCTTATCAAGCGGCCGAGCAGTTCTTC
TRBJ2-4 | TRBV7-9 | - | 16 | few | CASSSTDSGGRNIQYF | TGTGCCAGCAGCTCAACTGACTCCGGAGGTAGAAACATTCAGTACTTC
TRBJ2-1 | TRBV7-9 | - | 13 | - | CASSPTGSDEQFF | TGTGCCAGCAGCCCGACAGGTTCCGATGAGCAGTTCTTC
TRBJ1-6 | TRBV2 | TRBD1 | 13 | - | CASIGQGSSPLHF | TGTGCCAGCATCGGACAGGGTAGCTCACCCCTCCACTTT
TRBJ1-1 | TRBV5-5 | TRBD1 | 16 | - | CASSLDWTGAYTEAFF | TGTGCCAGCAGCTTGGATTGGACAGGGGCGTACACTGAAGCTTTCTTT
TRBJ1-2 | TRBV28 | - | 12 | - | CASMVVSYGYTF | TGTGCCAGCATGGTCGTCAGCTATGGCTACACCTTC
TRBJ1-5 | TRBV28 | - | 12 | - | CARTDPGRPQHF | TGTGCCAGAACGGACCCGGGGAGACCCCAGCATTTT
TRBJ2-1 | TRBV7-9 | - | 14 | - | CASSLAAGDNEQFF | TGTGCCAGCAGCTTAGCGGCAGGAGACAATGAGCAGTTCTTC
TRBJ2-3 | TRBV7-2 | TRBD2 | 16 | many | CASFPRLAGETDTQYF | TGTGCCAGCTTTCCCCGACTAGCGGGGGAAACAGATACGCAGTATTTT
TRBJ1-6 | TRBV4-3 | - | 15 | - | CASSQDGEGTSPLHF | TGCGCCAGCAGCCAAGATGGGGAGGGTACTTCACCCCTCCACTTT
TRBJ2-3 | TRBV7-3 | - | 11 | many | CASSLGNTQYF | TGTGCCAGCAGCTTAGGGAATACGCAGTATTTT
TRBJ1-2 | TRBV27 | - | 18 | - | CASSSLGGFQGGHYGYTF | TGTGCCAGCAGTTCCCTGGGAGGATTCCAGGGAGGGCACTATGGCTACACCTTC
TRBJ2-2 | TRBV12-3/TRBV12-4 | TRBD1 | 14 | few | CANPDRVDTGELFF | TGTGCCAACCCGGACAGGGTAGACACCGGGGAGCTGTTTTTT
TRBJ2-3 | TRBV5-1 | TRBD1 | 18 | - | CASSLGGQGTKSTDTQYF | TGCGCCAGCAGCTTGGGGGGACAGGGTACCAAGAGCACAGATACGCAGTATTTT
TRBJ2-1 | TRBV7-9 | - | 12 | - | CASSRRYNEQFF | TGTGCCAGCAGCCGGCGATACAATGAGCAGTTCTTC
TRBJ2-3 | TRBV12-5 | - | 17 | few | CASGLGLGVRRTDTQYF | TGTGCTAGTGGTTTGGGACTAGGAGTACGCCGCACAGATACGCAGTATTTT
TRBJ2-1 | TRBV5-1 | TRBD1 | 14 | - | CASSSGTVGYEQFF | TGCGCCAGCAGCTCCGGGACAGTGGGCTATGAGCAGTTCTTC
TRBJ2-5 | TRBV27 | TRBD1 | 14 | - | CASSFEGARETQYF | TGTGCCAGCAGTTTTGAGGGGGCTCGTGAGACCCAGTACTTC
TRBJ2-2 | TRBV29-1 | - | 13 | - | CSVEEGNTGELFF | TGCAGCGTTGAAGAGGGGAACACCGGGGAGCTGTTTTTT
TRBJ1-2 | TRBV7-2 | - | 15 | few | CASSSAGPVGRGYTF | TGTGCCAGCAGCTCCGCGGGCCCCGTCGGAAGGGGCTACACCTTC
TRBJ1-1 | TRBV6-2/TRBV6-3 | - | 15 | few | CASSYSGVFGTEAFF | TGTGCCAGCAGTTACTCTGGAGTCTTTGGGACTGAAGCTTTCTTT
TRBJ2-1 | TRBV5-1 | TRBD2 | 15 | many | CASSTTSGGYNEQFF | TGCGCCAGCAGCACGACTAGCGGGGGATACAATGAGCAGTTCTTC